These T cell receptor beta chains were read from a single sample in a study of cytomegalovirus exposure and HLA in healthy donors. TCRdb's copy holds only in-frame clones and misses some; the assay was immunoSEQ multiplex PCR. The sample totals just under 60,000 clones. Source material: PBMCs. The receptor set was obtained from a male donor in good health and CMV-seronegative. Each CDR3 is given without its conserved first and last residue. The D gene is left open where the match is weak.

J,D,V,CDR3
TRBJ1-5,.,TRBV21-1,ASSKGDRGLFCEQPQH
TRBJ2-7,TRBD2,TRBV4-2,ASSQETSSFYEQY
TRBJ1-4,TRBD1,TRBV18,ASSPTGQPNEKLF
TRBJ1-1,.,TRBV7-9,ASRPTSMNTEAF
TRBJ1-1,TRBD1,TRBV5-1,ASSLATGGPNTEAF
TRBJ2-2,TRBD1,TRBV30,AWTLGQMAGELF
TRBJ2-1,TRBD2,TRBV25-1,ASSEPGGWAYNEQF
TRBJ1-1,.,TRBV9,ASSVSVSYTEAF
TRBJ1-2,TRBD1,TRBV5-4,ASSFRAGGVSGGYT
TRBJ2-7,.,TRBV12-5,ASGPDSAYEQY
TRBJ1-1,.,TRBV7-8,ASSARGANTEAF
TRBJ2-1,.,TRBV14,ASSQVWSSYNEQF
TRBJ1-1,.,TRBV9,ASSERTFNTEAF
TRBJ2-1,TRBD1,TRBV10-3,AIGDRGVYEQF
TRBJ2-1,TRBD1,TRBV11-2,ASSLWTGSHEQF
TRBJ2-1,.,TRBV5-6,ASSSLRQANEQF
TRBJ2-5,.,TRBV2,ASKIGEVAQY
TRBJ2-1,.,TRBV11-2,ASSRDSSSYNEQF
TRBJ2-1,.,TRBV5-1,ASSRQGSRNEQF
TRBJ2-6,.,TRBV4-3,ASSQDPAPPGSGANVLT
TRBJ1-1,.,TRBV4-3,ASSHHGKGGTEAF
TRBJ2-7,TRBD1,TRBV4-1,ASSHEWTGALDEQY
TRBJ2-1,.,TRBV27,ASRPGLSVLGLIEQF